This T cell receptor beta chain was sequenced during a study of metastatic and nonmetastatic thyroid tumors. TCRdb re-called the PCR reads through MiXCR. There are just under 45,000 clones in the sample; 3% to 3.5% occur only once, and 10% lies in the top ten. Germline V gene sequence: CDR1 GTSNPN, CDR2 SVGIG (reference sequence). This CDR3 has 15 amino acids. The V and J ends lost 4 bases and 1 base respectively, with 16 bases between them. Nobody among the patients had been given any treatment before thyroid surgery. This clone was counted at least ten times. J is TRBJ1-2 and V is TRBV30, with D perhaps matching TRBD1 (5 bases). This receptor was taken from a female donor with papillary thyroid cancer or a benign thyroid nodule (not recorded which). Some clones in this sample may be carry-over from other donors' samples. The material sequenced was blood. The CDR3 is CAWNPGRTYNYGYTF. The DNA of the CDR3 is TGTGCCTGGAATCCGGGGCGAACTTATAACTATGGCTACACCTTC. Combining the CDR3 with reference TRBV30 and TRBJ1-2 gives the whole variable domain SQTIHQWPATLVQPVGSPLSLECTVEGTSNPNLYWYRQAAGRGLQLLFYSVGIGQISSEVPQNLSASRPQDRQFILSSKKLLLSDSGFYLCAWNPGRTYNYGYTFGSGTRLTVV.